These T cell receptor beta chains were read from a single sample in a study of blood T cell repertoires in COVID-19. TCRdb keeps only in-frame clones here, not all; method: immunoSEQ multiplex PCR. The data hold about 87,000 clones, with approximately 75% observed a single time. Sequenced material: peripheral blood. The receptor set was obtained from a woman between 50 and 59 years old with acute or convalescent COVID-19. CDR3s include the opening cysteine and the closing phenylalanine or tryptophan. D genes are given only for firm matches. Clone size appears in some rows only: once, few, many, or a class for an expanded clone.

j_gene: TRBJ2-5
d_gene: NA
abundance: NA
v_gene: TRBV7-9
CDR3aa: CASSSAGTNRETQYF
CDR3nt: TGTGCCAGCAGCTCCGCCGGGACAAACAGAGAGACCCAGTACTTC

j_gene: TRBJ1-2
d_gene: NA
abundance: NA
v_gene: TRBV7-9
CDR3aa: CASSSDGGQGGYTF
CDR3nt: TGTGCCAGCAGCTCAGACGGTGGGCAGGGTGGCTACACCTTC

j_gene: TRBJ2-1
d_gene: TRBD2
abundance: NA
v_gene: TRBV4-2
CDR3aa: CASSQELPSGGAMSSYNEQFF
CDR3nt: TGTGCCAGCAGCCAAGAGCTGCCTAGCGGGGGCGCAATGTCCTCCTACAATGAGCAGTTCTTC

j_gene: TRBJ2-7
d_gene: NA
abundance: NA
v_gene: TRBV7-9
CDR3aa: CASSLTPGEGFF
CDR3nt: TGTGCCAGCAGCCTCACACCGGGTGAAGGCTTCTTC

j_gene: TRBJ1-3
d_gene: NA
abundance: NA
v_gene: TRBV5-6
CDR3aa: CASSLARPYSGNTIYF
CDR3nt: TGTGCCAGCAGCTTGGCGAGGCCCTACTCTGGAAACACCATATATTTT

j_gene: TRBJ2-4
d_gene: TRBD2
abundance: NA
v_gene: TRBV24-1
CDR3aa: CATSSTGGDKNIQYF
CDR3nt: TGTGCCACCAGCTCAACCGGGGGGGACAAAAACATTCAGTACTTC

j_gene: TRBJ1-2
d_gene: NA
abundance: NA
v_gene: TRBV28
CDR3aa: CASSSRDYGYTF
CDR3nt: TGTGCCAGCAGTAGCAGGGACTATGGCTACACCTTC

j_gene: TRBJ1-1
d_gene: NA
abundance: NA
v_gene: TRBV5-1
CDR3aa: CASSLAIGYNTEAFF
CDR3nt: TGCGCCAGCAGCTTGGCCATCGGGTACAACACTGAAGCTTTCTTT

j_gene: TRBJ1-1
d_gene: TRBD1
abundance: NA
v_gene: TRBV5-1
CDR3aa: CASSLATGAGTEAFF
CDR3nt: TGCGCCAGCAGCTTGGCGACAGGGGCAGGCACTGAAGCTTTCTTT

j_gene: TRBJ1-6
d_gene: NA
abundance: NA
v_gene: TRBV5-1
CDR3aa: CASSLAVTGMDNSPLHF
CDR3nt: TGCGCCAGCAGCTTGGCGGTAACGGGGATGGATAATTCACCCCTCCACTTT

j_gene: TRBJ1-5
d_gene: TRBD1
abundance: NA
v_gene: TRBV19
CDR3aa: CASSYGQASNQPQHF
CDR3nt: TGTGCCAGTAGTTATGGACAGGCGAGCAATCAGCCCCAGCATTTT

j_gene: TRBJ2-5
d_gene: NA
abundance: NA
v_gene: TRBV10-3
CDR3aa: CAISDPTGGAKTQYF
CDR3nt: TGTGCCATCAGTGACCCGACCGGAGGTGCGAAGACCCAGTACTTC

j_gene: TRBJ2-7
d_gene: TRBD2
abundance: NA
v_gene: TRBV5-1
CDR3aa: CASSSTSGGSRGREYF
CDR3nt: TGCGCCAGCAGCTCAACTAGCGGGGGGTCCCGTGGGCGCGAGTACTTC

j_gene: TRBJ1-5
d_gene: NA
abundance: NA
v_gene: TRBV21-1
CDR3aa: CASRATGARLSNQPQHF
CDR3nt: TGTGCCAGCAGAGCGACAGGGGCCAGACTCAGCAATCAGCCCCAGCATTTT

j_gene: TRBJ1-2
d_gene: TRBD1
abundance: few
v_gene: TRBV7-2
CDR3aa: CASSLVTGEGYTF
CDR3nt: TGTGCCAGCAGCTTAGTAACAGGGGAAGGCTACACCTTC

j_gene: TRBJ1-5
d_gene: NA
abundance: NA
v_gene: TRBV19
CDR3aa: CATTGGDQPQHF
CDR3nt: TGTGCCACAACCGGGGGGGATCAGCCCCAGCATTTT

j_gene: TRBJ1-1
d_gene: TRBD1
abundance: NA
v_gene: TRBV10-2
CDR3aa: CASSTSWTGWDTEAFF
CDR3nt: TGCGCCAGCAGCACTTCTTGGACAGGGTGGGACACTGAAGCTTTCTTT

j_gene: TRBJ2-5
d_gene: NA
abundance: few
v_gene: TRBV12-3/TRBV12-4
CDR3aa: CASSPDYQETQYF
CDR3nt: TGTGCCAGCAGTCCGGACTACCAAGAGACCCAGTACTTC

j_gene: TRBJ2-7
d_gene: TRBD1
abundance: NA
v_gene: TRBV7-3
CDR3aa: CASSPTGTVSSYEQYF
CDR3nt: TGTGCCAGCAGCCCGACCGGGACAGTTTCTTCCTACGAGCAGTACTTC

j_gene: TRBJ2-5
d_gene: TRBD2
abundance: NA
v_gene: TRBV2
CDR3aa: CATQGGQEETQYF
CDR3nt: TGTGCCACCCAGGGAGGGCAGGAAGAGACCCAGTACTTC

j_gene: TRBJ2-6
d_gene: NA
abundance: NA
v_gene: TRBV2
CDR3aa: CASVYRSTGANVLTF
CDR3nt: TGTGCCAGCGTCTACAGGTCCACTGGGGCCAACGTCCTGACTTTC

j_gene: TRBJ1-3
d_gene: NA
abundance: NA
v_gene: TRBV28
CDR3aa: CAISGGSGNTIYF
CDR3nt: TGTGCCATCTCTGGAGGTTCTGGAAACACCATATATTTT

j_gene: TRBJ1-2
d_gene: TRBD1
abundance: once
v_gene: TRBV28
CDR3aa: CASTRGGPSSYGYTF
CDR3nt: TGTGCCAGCACCCGAGGGGGCCCTTCTTCGTATGGCTACACCTTC

j_gene: TRBJ1-5
d_gene: NA
abundance: NA
v_gene: TRBV7-2
CDR3aa: CASSLERGNQPQHF
CDR3nt: TGTGCCAGCAGCTTAGAGAGGGGGAACCAGCCCCAGCATTTT

j_gene: TRBJ2-7
d_gene: TRBD1
abundance: NA
v_gene: TRBV28
CDR3aa: CASKSMGQGGLEQYF
CDR3nt: TGTGCCAGCAAGTCCATGGGACAGGGAGGTCTCGAGCAGTACTTC

j_gene: TRBJ2-1
d_gene: NA
abundance: NA
v_gene: TRBV29-1
CDR3aa: CSVENPGEQFF
CDR3nt: TGCAGCGTTGAAAATCCCGGTGAGCAGTTCTTC

j_gene: TRBJ2-7
d_gene: TRBD2
abundance: few
v_gene: TRBV9
CDR3aa: CASSVGTSGVYEQYF
CDR3nt: TGTGCCAGCAGCGTAGGGACTAGCGGGGTTTACGAGCAGTACTTC

j_gene: TRBJ1-4
d_gene: TRBD1
abundance: NA
v_gene: TRBV18
CDR3aa: CASSPLRQGSYEKLFF
CDR3nt: TGTGCCAGCTCACCACTGAGACAGGGGTCCTATGAAAAACTGTTTTTT

j_gene: TRBJ1-1
d_gene: TRBD1
abundance: few
v_gene: TRBV7-8
CDR3aa: CASSYRPTGGGTEAFF
CDR3nt: TGTGCCAGCAGCTACCGTCCGACAGGGGGGGGGACTGAAGCTTTCTTT

j_gene: TRBJ1-2
d_gene: NA
abundance: NA
v_gene: TRBV18
CDR3aa: CASSGDSSYGYTF
CDR3nt: TGTGCCAGCTCTGGAGATTCTTCCTATGGCTACACCTTC

j_gene: TRBJ2-3
d_gene: NA
abundance: NA
v_gene: TRBV4-1
CDR3aa: CASSHLGGAVTDTQYF
CDR3nt: TGCGCCAGCAGCCACCTGGGCGGGGCCGTCACAGATACGCAGTATTTT

j_gene: TRBJ2-3
d_gene: TRBD2
abundance: NA
v_gene: TRBV27
CDR3aa: CASSLGRGGTDTQYF
CDR3nt: TGTGCCAGCAGTTTGGGGCGGGGGGGCACAGATACGCAGTATTTT

j_gene: TRBJ2-7
d_gene: NA
abundance: NA
v_gene: TRBV28
CDR3aa: CASRSPHYEQYF
CDR3nt: TGTGCCAGCAGATCTCCACACTACGAGCAGTACTTC

j_gene: TRBJ1-2
d_gene: NA
abundance: NA
v_gene: TRBV4-3
CDR3aa: CARGGDGEFNYGYTF
CDR3nt: TGCGCCAGGGGGGGGGATGGGGAATTTAACTATGGCTACACCTTC

j_gene: TRBJ1-2
d_gene: NA
abundance: few
v_gene: TRBV9
CDR3aa: CASSVDLGGRDYGYTF
CDR3nt: TGTGCCAGCAGCGTAGATCTTGGGGGGAGGGACTATGGCTACACCTTC

j_gene: TRBJ1-2
d_gene: NA
abundance: NA
v_gene: TRBV4-3
CDR3aa: CASSQEWIQFHNYGYTF
CDR3nt: TGCGCCAGCAGCCAAGAATGGATACAGTTTCACAACTATGGCTACACCTTC

j_gene: TRBJ1-1
d_gene: TRBD1
abundance: few
v_gene: TRBV5-6
CDR3aa: CASSLTGGNTEAFF
CDR3nt: TGTGCCAGCAGCTTGACAGGGGGGAACACTGAAGCTTTCTTT

j_gene: TRBJ1-5
d_gene: NA
abundance: NA
v_gene: TRBV1
CDR3aa: CTSSQERVEAYSNQPQHF
CDR3nt: TGCACCAGCAGCCAAGAGAGGGTGGAGGCTTATAGCAATCAGCCCCAGCATTTT

j_gene: TRBJ1-2
d_gene: NA
abundance: once
v_gene: TRBV12-3/TRBV12-4
CDR3aa: CASSLYSYGYTF
CDR3nt: TGTGCCAGCAGTTTGTATAGCTATGGCTACACCTTC

j_gene: TRBJ1-1
d_gene: TRBD1
abundance: NA
v_gene: TRBV2
CDR3aa: CASRADQGANTEAFF
CDR3nt: TGTGCCAGCAGGGCAGACCAGGGGGCGAACACTGAAGCTTTCTTT

j_gene: TRBJ1-2
d_gene: TRBD1
abundance: NA
v_gene: TRBV27
CDR3aa: CASSGGTGGGYTF
CDR3nt: TGTGCCAGCAGTGGGGGGACAGGGGGCGGCTACACCTTC

j_gene: TRBJ2-3
d_gene: NA
abundance: NA
v_gene: TRBV7-9
CDR3aa: CASSLNSVVLTDTQYF
CDR3nt: TGTGCCAGCAGCTTAAATTCGGTAGTCCTCACAGATACGCAGTATTTT

j_gene: TRBJ1-1
d_gene: NA
abundance: NA
v_gene: TRBV2
CDR3aa: CASRPSLYEAFF
CDR3nt: TGTGCCAGCAGGCCCAGTTTGTATGAAGCTTTCTTT

j_gene: TRBJ1-2
d_gene: NA
abundance: once
v_gene: TRBV3-1/TRBV3-2
CDR3aa: CASSQGGRGYTF
CDR3nt: TGTGCCAGCAGCCAAGGGGGCAGGGGCTACACCTTC

j_gene: TRBJ1-2
d_gene: TRBD1
abundance: once
v_gene: TRBV6-5
CDR3aa: CASRRDRGYGYTF
CDR3nt: TGTGCCAGCAGGCGGGACAGGGGGTACGGCTACACCTTC